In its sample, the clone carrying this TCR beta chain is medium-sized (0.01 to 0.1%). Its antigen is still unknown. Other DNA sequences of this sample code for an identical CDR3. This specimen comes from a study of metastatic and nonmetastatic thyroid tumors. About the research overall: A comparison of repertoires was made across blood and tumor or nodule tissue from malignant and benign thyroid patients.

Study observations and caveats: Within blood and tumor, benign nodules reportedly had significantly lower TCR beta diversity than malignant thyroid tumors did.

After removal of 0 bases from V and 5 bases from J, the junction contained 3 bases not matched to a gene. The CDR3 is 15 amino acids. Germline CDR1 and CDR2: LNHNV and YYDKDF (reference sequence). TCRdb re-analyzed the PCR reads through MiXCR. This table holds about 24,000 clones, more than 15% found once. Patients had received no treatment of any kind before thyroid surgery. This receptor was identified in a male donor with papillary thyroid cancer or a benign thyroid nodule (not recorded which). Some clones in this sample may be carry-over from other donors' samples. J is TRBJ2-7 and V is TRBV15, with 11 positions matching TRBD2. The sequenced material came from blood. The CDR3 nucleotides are TGTGCCACCAGCAGAGACGGGACTAGCGGAAACGAGCAGTACTTC. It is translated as CATSRDGTSGNEQYF.